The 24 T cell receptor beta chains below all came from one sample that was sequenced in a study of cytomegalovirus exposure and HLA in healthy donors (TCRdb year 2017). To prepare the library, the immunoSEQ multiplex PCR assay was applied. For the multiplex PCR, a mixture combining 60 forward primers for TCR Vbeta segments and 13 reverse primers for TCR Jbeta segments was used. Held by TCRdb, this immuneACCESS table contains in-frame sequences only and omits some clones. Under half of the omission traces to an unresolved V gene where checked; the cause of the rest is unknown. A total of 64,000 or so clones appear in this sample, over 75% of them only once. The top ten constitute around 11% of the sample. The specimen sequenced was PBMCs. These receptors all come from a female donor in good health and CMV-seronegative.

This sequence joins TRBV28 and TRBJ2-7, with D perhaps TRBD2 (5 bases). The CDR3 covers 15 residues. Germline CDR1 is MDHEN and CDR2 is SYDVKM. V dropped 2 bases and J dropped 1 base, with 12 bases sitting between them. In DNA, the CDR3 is TGTGCCAGCAGTTTACCCCGCCGGGGATCCTACGAGCAGTACTTC. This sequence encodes CASSLPRRGSYEQYF.

The CDR3 spells CASSESTGHATNEKLFF. CDR3 nucleotide sequence: TGCGCCAGCAGTGAGTCGACAGGCCATGCAACTAATGAAAAACTGTTTTTT. This sequence joins TRBV10-1 and TRBJ1-4, with D perhaps TRBD1 (6 bases). From germline, CDR1 is WNHNN and CDR2 SYGVQD (reference sequence). The CDR3 is made up of 17 amino acids. The V and J ends lost 0 bases and 0 bases respectively, with 11 bases between them.

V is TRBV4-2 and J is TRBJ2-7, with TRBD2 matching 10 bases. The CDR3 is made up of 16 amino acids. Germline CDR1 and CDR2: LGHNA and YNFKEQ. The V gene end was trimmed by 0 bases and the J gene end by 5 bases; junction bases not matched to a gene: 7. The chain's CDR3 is CASSQDLLAGDHEQYF. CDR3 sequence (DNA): TGTGCCAGCAGCCAAGATTTGCTAGCGGGAGACCACGAGCAGTACTTC.

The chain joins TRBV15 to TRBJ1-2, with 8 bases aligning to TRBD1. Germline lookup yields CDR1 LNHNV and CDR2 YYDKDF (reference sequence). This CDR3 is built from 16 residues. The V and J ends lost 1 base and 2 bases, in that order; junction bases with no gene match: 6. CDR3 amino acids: CATSRGGPGGNYGYTF. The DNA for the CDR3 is TGTGCCACCAGCAGAGGGGGTCCAGGGGGCAACTATGGCTACACCTTC.

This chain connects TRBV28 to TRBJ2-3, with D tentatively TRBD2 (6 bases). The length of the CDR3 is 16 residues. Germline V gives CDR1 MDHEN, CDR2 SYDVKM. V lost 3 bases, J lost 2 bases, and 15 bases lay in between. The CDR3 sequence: CASSFKAGPYTDTQYF. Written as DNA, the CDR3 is TGTGCCAGCAGTTTCAAAGCGGGTCCGTACACAGATACGCAGTATTTT.

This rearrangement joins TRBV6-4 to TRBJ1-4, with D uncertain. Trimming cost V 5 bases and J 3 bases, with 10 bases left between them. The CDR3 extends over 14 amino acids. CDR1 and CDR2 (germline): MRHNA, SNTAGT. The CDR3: CASSYNDANEKLFF. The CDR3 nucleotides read TGTGCCAGCAGTTACAACGATGCTAATGAAAAACTGTTTTTT.

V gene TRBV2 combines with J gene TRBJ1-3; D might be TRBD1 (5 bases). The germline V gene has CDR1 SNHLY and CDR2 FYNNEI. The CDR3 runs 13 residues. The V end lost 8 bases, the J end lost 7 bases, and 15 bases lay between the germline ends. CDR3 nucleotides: TGTGCCAGCGAAGCTTGGGCAGGGAACACCATATATTTT. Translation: CASEAWAGNTIYF.

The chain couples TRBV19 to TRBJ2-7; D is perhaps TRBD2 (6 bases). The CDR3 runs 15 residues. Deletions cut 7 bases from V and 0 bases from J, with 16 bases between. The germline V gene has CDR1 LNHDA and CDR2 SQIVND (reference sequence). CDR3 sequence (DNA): TGTGCCAGTACCATACGTTCGGGGGACTCCTACGAGCAGTACTTC. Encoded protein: CASTIRSGDSYEQYF.

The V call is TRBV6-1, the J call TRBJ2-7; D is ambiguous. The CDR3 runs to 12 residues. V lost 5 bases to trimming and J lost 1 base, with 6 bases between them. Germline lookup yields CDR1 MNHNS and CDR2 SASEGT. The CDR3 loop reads CASSSNSYEQYF. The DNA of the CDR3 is TGTGCCAGCAGTTCAAATTCCTACGAGCAGTACTTC.

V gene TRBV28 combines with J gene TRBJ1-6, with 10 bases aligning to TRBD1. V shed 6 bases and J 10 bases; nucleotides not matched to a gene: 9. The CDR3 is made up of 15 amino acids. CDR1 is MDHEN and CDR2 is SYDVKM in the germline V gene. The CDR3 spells CASSRPGQGGSPLHF. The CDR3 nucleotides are TGTGCCAGCAGCCGTCCTGGACAGGGGGGATCACCCCTCCACTTT. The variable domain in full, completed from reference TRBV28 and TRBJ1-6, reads DVKVTQSSRYLVKRTGEKVFLECVQDMDHENMFWYRQDPGLGLRLIYFSYDVKMKEKGDIPEGYSVSREKKERFSLILESASTNQTSMYLCASSRPGQGGSPLHFGNGTRLTVT.

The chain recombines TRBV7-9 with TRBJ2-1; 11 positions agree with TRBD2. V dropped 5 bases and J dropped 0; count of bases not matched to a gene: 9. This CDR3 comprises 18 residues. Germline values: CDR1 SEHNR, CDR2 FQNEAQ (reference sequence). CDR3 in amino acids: CASSPGTSGYSSYNEQFF. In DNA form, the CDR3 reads TGTGCCAGCAGCCCCGGGACTAGCGGATACAGCTCCTACAATGAGCAGTTCTTC.

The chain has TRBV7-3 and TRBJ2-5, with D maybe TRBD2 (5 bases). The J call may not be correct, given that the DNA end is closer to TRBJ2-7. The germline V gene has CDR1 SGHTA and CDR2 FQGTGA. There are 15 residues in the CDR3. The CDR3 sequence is CASSLIGGSDYEQYF. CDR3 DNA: TGTGCCAGCAGCTTAATCGGAGGCAGTGACTACGAGCAGTACTTC.

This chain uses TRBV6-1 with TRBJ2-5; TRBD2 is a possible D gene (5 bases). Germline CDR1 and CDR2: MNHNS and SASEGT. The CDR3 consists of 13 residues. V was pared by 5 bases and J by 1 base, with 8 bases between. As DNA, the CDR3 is TGTGCCAGCAGTCCTCGGGGCCAAGAGACCCAGTACTTC. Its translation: CASSPRGQETQYF.

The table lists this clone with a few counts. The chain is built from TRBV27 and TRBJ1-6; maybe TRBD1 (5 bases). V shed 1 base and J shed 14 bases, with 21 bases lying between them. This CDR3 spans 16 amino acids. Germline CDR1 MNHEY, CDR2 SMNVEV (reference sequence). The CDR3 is CASSLFIGTGGETLHF. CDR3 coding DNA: TGTGCCAGCAGTTTATTTATAGGGACCGGGGGAGAAACCCTCCACTTT.

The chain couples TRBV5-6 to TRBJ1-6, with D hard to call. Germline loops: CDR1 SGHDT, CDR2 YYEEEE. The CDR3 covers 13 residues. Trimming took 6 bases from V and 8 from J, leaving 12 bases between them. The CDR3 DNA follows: TGTGCCAGCACGGCGGGGTATTATTCACCCCTCCACTTT. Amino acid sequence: CASTAGYYSPLHF. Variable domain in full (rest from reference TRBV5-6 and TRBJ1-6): DAGVTQSPTHLIKTRGQQVTLRCSPKSGHDTVSWYQQALGQGPQFIFQYYEEEERQRGNFPDRFSGHQFPNYSSELNVNALLLGDSALYLCASTAGYYSPLHFGNGTRLTVT.

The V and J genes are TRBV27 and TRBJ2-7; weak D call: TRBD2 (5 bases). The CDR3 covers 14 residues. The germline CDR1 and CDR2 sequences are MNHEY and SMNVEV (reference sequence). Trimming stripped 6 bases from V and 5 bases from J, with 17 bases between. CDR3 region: CASSRRERADEQYF. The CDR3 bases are TGTGCCAGCAGCCGCCGGGAAAGGGCAGACGAGCAGTACTTC.

CDR3 in amino acids: CASSPHAGQGFSGNTIYF. In nucleotides, the CDR3 is TGCGCCAGCAGCCCCCACGCGGGACAGGGTTTCTCTGGAAACACCATATATTTT. The J gene is TRBJ1-3, the V gene TRBV4-1; 9 bases match TRBD1. V gave up 4 bases and J gave up 0 bases; unmatched junction bases: 10. The CDR3 spans 18 residues. The germline CDR1 and CDR2 sequences are MGHRA and YSYEKL.

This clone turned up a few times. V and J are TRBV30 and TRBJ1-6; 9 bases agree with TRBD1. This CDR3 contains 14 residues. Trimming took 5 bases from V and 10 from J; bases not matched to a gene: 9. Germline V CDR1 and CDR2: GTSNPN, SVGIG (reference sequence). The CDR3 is CAWDRDRARSPLHF. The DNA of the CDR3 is TGTGCCTGGGACCGGGACAGGGCACGATCACCCCTCCACTTT.

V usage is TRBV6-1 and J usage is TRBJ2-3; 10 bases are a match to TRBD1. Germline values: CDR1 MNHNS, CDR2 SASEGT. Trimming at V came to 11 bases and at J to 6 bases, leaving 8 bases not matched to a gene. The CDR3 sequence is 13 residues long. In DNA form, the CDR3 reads TGTGCCGGACAGGGGGTAACTGGGGATACGCAGTATTTT. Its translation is CAGQGVTGDTQYF.

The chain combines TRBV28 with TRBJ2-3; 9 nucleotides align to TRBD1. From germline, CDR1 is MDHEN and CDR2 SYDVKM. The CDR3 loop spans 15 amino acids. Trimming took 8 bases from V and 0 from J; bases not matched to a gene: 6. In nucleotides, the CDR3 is TGTGCCAGCTCTGGGACAGGGTTTAGCACAGATACGCAGTATTTT. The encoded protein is CASSGTGFSTDTQYF.

CDR3 coding DNA: TGTGCCAGCAGCTTTTTAGGCAGGATGAACACTGAAGCTTTCTTT. This codes for CASSFLGRMNTEAFF. V and J are TRBV5-4 and TRBJ1-1, with unresolved D. Between the trimmed V and J ends, which lost 2 bases and 0 bases, there was a span of 11 bases. Germline CDR1 SGHNT, CDR2 YYREEE (reference sequence). The CDR3 is 15 amino acids.

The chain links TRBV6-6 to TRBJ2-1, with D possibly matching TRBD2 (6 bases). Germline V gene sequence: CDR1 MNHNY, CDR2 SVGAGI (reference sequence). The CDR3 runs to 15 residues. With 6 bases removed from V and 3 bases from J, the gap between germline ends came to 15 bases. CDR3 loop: CASSHRGTYYNEQFF. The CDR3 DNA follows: TGTGCCAGCAGCCACCGGGGGACCTACTACAATGAGCAGTTCTTC.

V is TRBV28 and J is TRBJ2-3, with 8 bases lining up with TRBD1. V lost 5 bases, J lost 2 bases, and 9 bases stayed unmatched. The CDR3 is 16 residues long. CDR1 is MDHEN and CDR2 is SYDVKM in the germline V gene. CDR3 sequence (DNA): TGTGCCAGCAGTCCGATCAGGACAGGGCTCACAGATACGCAGTATTTT. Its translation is CASSPIRTGLTDTQYF.

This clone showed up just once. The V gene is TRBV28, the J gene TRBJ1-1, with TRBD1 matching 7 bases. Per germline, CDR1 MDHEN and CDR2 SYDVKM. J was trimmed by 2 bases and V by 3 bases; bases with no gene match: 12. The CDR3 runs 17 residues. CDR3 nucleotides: TGTGCCAGCAGTTTCCCGACAGGGCCTATGAGCAACACTGAAGCTTTCTTT. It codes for CASSFPTGPMSNTEAFF.